A single sample gave rise to the 10 T cell receptor beta chains below, sequenced in a study of blood T cell repertoires in COVID-19. Measured with immunoSEQ multiplex PCR; TCRdb has only the in-frame clones, and not every one. The sample has around 170,000 clones, 80% to 85% seen once; the top ten hold about 6%. The sequenced sample was peripheral blood. The origin of the receptors is a middle-aged woman with acute or convalescent COVID-19.

The rearrangement joins TRBV19 to TRBJ1-5; D possibly corresponds to TRBD1 (6 bases). Germline-derived CDR1 and CDR2 are LNHDA and SQIVND (reference sequence). The CDR3 loop spans 13 amino acids. V lost 4 bases and J lost 4, with 8 bases in between. The CDR3 DNA reads as TGTGCCAGTAGTAGAGGGGGTAATCAGCCCCAGCATTTT. Translating it yields CASSRGGNQPQHF.

This clone has a handful of counts. This chain joins TRBV18 and TRBJ2-4; perhaps TRBD1 as D (9 bases). The CDR3 has 17 amino acids. With 4 bases removed from V and 5 bases from J, the gap between germline ends came to 21 bases. Germline V lookup: CDR1 KGHSH, CDR2 LQKENI. The CDR3 spells CASSRSTGGGGQNIQYF. For the CDR3, the DNA is TGTGCCAGCTCACGCTCCACAGGGGGCGGGGGGCAAAACATTCAGTACTTC. The full variable domain, in which reference TRBV18 and TRBJ2-4 provide the parts outside the CDR3, is NAGVMQNPRHLVRRRGQEARLRCSPMKGHSHVYWYRQLPEEGLKFMVYLQKENIIDESGMPKERFSAEFPKEGPSILRIQQVVRGDSAAYFCASSRSTGGGGQNIQYFGAGTRLSVL.

The CDR3 DNA is TGTGCCAGCAGCGGCGGGCGCTCTGGAAACACCATATATTTT. It translates to CASSGGRSGNTIYF. This sequence joins TRBV9 and TRBJ1-3; no clear D gene. The ends were cut back, 3 bases at V and 0 bases at J, with 7 bases in the middle. The CDR3 runs 14 residues. Germline CDR1 is SGDLS and CDR2 is YYNGEE.

The genes are TRBV24-1 and TRBJ2-5; 7 nucleotides line up with TRBD2. The CDR3 is 15 residues long. V shed 5 bases, J shed 0 bases, and the junction held 5 bases outside the gene matches. CDR1 and CDR2 (germline): KGHDR, SFDVKD. This CDR3 is CATSGTRGYQETQYF. The CDR3 DNA is TGTGCCACCAGTGGGACTAGGGGTTACCAAGAGACCCAGTACTTC.

The chain recombines TRBV2 with TRBJ2-2; perhaps TRBD1 as D (6 bases). Trimming left V 6 bases short and J 0 bases short, with 17 bases between. Germline assignment: CDR1 SNHLY and CDR2 FYNNEI. The CDR3 is 17 amino acids. CDR3 protein: CASRGALGVSNTGELFF. The CDR3 DNA reads TGTGCCAGCAGGGGGGCCCTCGGGGTCTCGAACACCGGGGAGCTGTTTTTT.

The chain recombines TRBV27 with TRBJ1-6; TRBD1 matches at 9 bases. Germline CDR1 reads MNHEY; CDR2 reads SMNVEV (reference sequence). V was pared by 1 base and J by 2 bases, with 6 bases of the junction left unmatched. The CDR3 totals 18 residues. CDR3 nucleotide sequence: TGTGCCAGCAGTTTATGGGACACAGGGGGCGCCTATAATTCACCCCTCCACTTT. As protein: CASSLWDTGGAYNSPLHF.

The V gene is TRBV27, the J gene TRBJ1-2; D not resolved. The germline gives CDR1 MNHEY, CDR2 SMNVEV (reference sequence). This CDR3 has 13 amino acids. V lost 3 bases to trimming and J lost 3 bases, with 8 bases between them. The chain's CDR3 is CASSLQAHYGYTF. The CDR3, as DNA: TGTGCCAGCAGTTTGCAGGCGCACTATGGCTACACCTTC.

The CDR3 reads CAWTMAPGSLGNTIYF. CDR3 DNA: TGTGCCTGGACAATGGCCCCAGGATCGTTAGGAAACACCATATATTTT. This chain uses TRBV30 with TRBJ1-3; D is unresolved. Germline V gives CDR1 GTSNPN, CDR2 SVGIG (reference sequence). V lost 4 bases and J 4 bases, leaving 20 bases between the germline ends. The CDR3 sequence is 16 residues long.

Only one count was recorded for this clone. The chain joins TRBV5-1 to TRBJ2-7; the D is unclear. V lost 0 bases to trimming and J lost 0 bases, with 7 bases between them. Germline CDR1 reads SGHRS; CDR2 reads YFSETQ. The CDR3 spans 14 residues. This CDR3 reads CASSLGLSSYEQYF. Here the CDR3 DNA reads TGCGCCAGCAGCTTGGGCCTGAGCTCCTACGAGCAGTACTTC.

The CDR3 region has the DNA TGTGCCAGCAGTTCTGGGGGAGGGGTTAGCGGCACTGAAGCTTTCTTT. It encodes CASSSGGGVSGTEAFF. The rearrangement links TRBV28 to TRBJ1-1; D is possibly TRBD1 (5 bases). The CDR3 extends over 16 amino acids. With 4 bases removed from V and 4 bases from J, the gap between germline ends came to 19 bases. CDR1 and CDR2 (germline): MDHEN, SYDVKM.